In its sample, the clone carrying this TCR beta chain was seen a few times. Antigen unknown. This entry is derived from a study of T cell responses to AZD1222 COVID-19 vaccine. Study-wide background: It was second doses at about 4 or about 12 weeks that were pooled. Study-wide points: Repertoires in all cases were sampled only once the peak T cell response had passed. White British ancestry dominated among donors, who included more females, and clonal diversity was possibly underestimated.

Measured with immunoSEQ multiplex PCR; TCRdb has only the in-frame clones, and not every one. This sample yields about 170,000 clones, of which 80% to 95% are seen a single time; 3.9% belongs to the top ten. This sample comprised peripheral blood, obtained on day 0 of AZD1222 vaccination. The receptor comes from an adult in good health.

The CDR3 DNA reads as TGTGCCAGCTCACCACTCGCGGGGTTAGACACCGGGGAGCTGTTTTTT. This sequence encodes CASSPLAGLDTGELFF. The J gene is TRBJ2-2, the V gene TRBV18, with D possibly TRBD2 on 6 matching bases. There are 16 residues in the CDR3. Per the germline V gene, CDR1 is KGHSH and CDR2 is LQKENI. Trimming removed 1 base at V and 3 bases at J, with 12 bases between. The complete variable domain, with remaining parts taken from reference TRBV18 and TRBJ2-2, reads NAGVMQNPRHLVRRRGQEARLRCSPMKGHSHVYWYRQLPEEGLKFMVYLQKENIIDESGMPKERFSAEFPKEGPSILRIQQVVRGDSAAYFCASSPLAGLDTGELFFGEGSRLTVL.